This T cell receptor (beta chain) was recovered during a study of CD8+CD57+ T cells in acquired aplastic anemia. Whoever was chosen for sequencing had shown CD8+CD57+ cell expansion by flow cytometry. In the case of this clonotype: Its antigen is not identified.

Study-wide results and limits: It was found that some 31 CD8+ CDR3 sequences were shared between patients and controls.

The CDR3 has 14 amino acids. V lost 4 bases to trimming and J lost 5 bases; unmatched junction nucleotides: 6. Germline V gene sequence: CDR1 SGHKS, CDR2 YYEKEE (reference sequence). It was genomic DNA that served as the template for profiling TCR beta VDJ and CDR3. TCRdb re-analysed the reads in MiXCR, keeping a single row per CDR3 protein. The sample lists 260,000 or so distinct CDR3 sequences, 82% occurring once. The rearrangement joins TRBV5-5 to TRBJ1-1; 9 bases are shared with TRBD1. The sequence derives from a human donor with aplastic anemia. The sequencing sample was made of sorted CD4+, CD8+, or CD8+CD57+ T cells (not recorded which) from PBMCs. In DNA form, the CDR3 reads TGTGCCAGCAGCGGGAACAGGGGGCAGACTGAAGCTTTCTTT. As protein: CASSGNRGQTEAFF.